The 14 T cell receptor beta chains listed next were all sequenced from one sample in a study of CD8+ T cells in alopecia areata. Treatment specified: oral pan-JAK inhibitor, 5-10 mg twice daily. The sequencing template was cDNA reverse transcribed from extracted RNA. Here immunoSEQ multiplex PCR was the method, and the copy in TCRdb shows in-frame clones only, minus some. Of about 200,000 clones in the sample, 58% were seen once. The specimen comprised CD4+ T cells sorted from blood, sampled at week 24, from a patient treated with tofacitinib. Receptor source: a human donor with alopecia areata.

This chain connects TRBV30 to TRBJ2-7; D might be TRBD1 or TRBD2, each matching 6 bases. Germline CDR1 and CDR2: GTSNPN and SVGIG (reference sequence). CDR3 length: 13 amino acids. Trimming stripped 3 bases from V and 3 bases from J, with 12 bases between. CDR3 bases: TGTGCCTGGAGCCGGGGGCAGGGCTACGAGCAGTACTTC. This translates into CAWSRGQGYEQYF.

V usage is TRBV5-1 and J usage is TRBJ2-1; 9 positions match TRBD1. CDR1 and CDR2 (germline): SGHRS, YFSETQ. V dropped 7 bases and J dropped 6; count of bases not matched to a gene: 11. The CDR3 length is 15 residues. The CDR3 DNA is TGCGCCAGCTCCTGGGGGGACAGGGACACCAATGAGCAGTTCTTC. It is translated as CASSWGDRDTNEQFF.

The chain has TRBV10-3 and TRBJ1-5; D remains ambiguous. The CDR3 runs 14 residues. The V and J ends lost 0 bases and 4 bases respectively, with 7 bases between them. The germline V gene has CDR1 ENHRY and CDR2 SYGVKD. The CDR3 loop reads CAISESVGNQPQHF. CDR3 coding DNA: TGTGCCATCAGTGAGTCGGTCGGGAATCAGCCCCAGCATTTT.

The J gene is TRBJ2-3, the V gene TRBV7-9; no clear D gene. V lost 5 bases and J 10 bases, leaving 16 bases between the germline ends. The germline V gene encodes CDR1 SEHNR and CDR2 FQNEAQ (reference sequence). The CDR3 runs to 13 residues. The CDR3 here is CASSLPPERAQYF. The CDR3 coding sequence is TGTGCCAGCAGCCTCCCCCCAGAACGGGCGCAGTATTTT.

This clone has a handful of counts. V gene TRBV2 combines with J gene TRBJ2-7; D is perhaps TRBD2 (7 bases). This CDR3 contains 13 residues. Trimming shortened V by 8 bases and J by 2 bases, and 13 bases separated the two germline ends. The germline V gene has CDR1 SNHLY and CDR2 FYNNEI. The CDR3 DNA follows: TGTGCCAGCTCGCGGGGGCCAACCTACGAGCAGTACTTC. Residues: CASSRGPTYEQYF. The whole variable domain, remainder taken from reference TRBV2 and TRBJ2-7, is EPEVTQTPSHQVTQMGQEVILRCVPISNHLYFYWYRQILGQKVEFLVSFYNNEISEKSEIFDDQFSVERPDGSNFTLKIRSTKLEDSAMYFCASSRGPTYEQYFGPGTRLTVT.

This clone was detected once. V is TRBV20-1 and J is TRBJ1-2, with D unclear. Germline V gene lookup returns CDR1 DFQATT and CDR2 SNEGSKA (reference sequence). The CDR3 totals 11 residues. V lost 5 bases, J lost 8 bases, and 12 bases lay in between. The CDR3 DNA sequence: TGCAGTGCTGAACGCTCCGACGGCTACACCTTC. Residues: CSAERSDGYTF.

The chain has TRBV9 and TRBJ2-1; D not resolved. This CDR3 has 15 residues. The germline V and J ends were trimmed by 2 bases and 0 bases, with 9 bases remaining between them. Germline CDR1 SGDLS, CDR2 YYNGEE. The CDR3 is CASSVTASSYNEQFF. CDR3 bases: TGTGCCAGCAGCGTTACAGCGAGCTCCTACAATGAGCAGTTCTTC. The entire variable domain, with the rest obtained from reference TRBV9 and TRBJ2-1, is as follows: DSGVTQTPKHLITATGQRVTLRCSPRSGDLSVYWYQQSLDQGLQFLIQYYNGEERAKGNILERFSAQQFPDLHSELNLSSLELGDSALYFCASSVTASSYNEQFFGPGTRLTVL.

This chain uses TRBV5-1 with TRBJ2-7, with 12 bases lining up with TRBD1. The J segment lost 0 bases and the V segment lost 2 bases, leaving 3 bases of the junction unmatched. Germline V CDR1 and CDR2: SGHRS, YFSETQ. The CDR3 has 16 amino acids. CDR3 sequence reads: CASSFAGQGASYEQYF. The CDR3 DNA is TGCGCCAGCAGCTTCGCGGGACAGGGGGCCTCCTACGAGCAGTACTTC.

This sequence joins TRBV9 and TRBJ1-1; tentatively, D is TRBD1 (5 bases). The CDR3 is made up of 13 amino acids. Trimming stripped 0 bases from V and 8 bases from J, with 11 bases between. Germline CDR1 reads SGDLS; CDR2 reads YYNGEE. The CDR3 region has the DNA TGTGCCAGCAGCGTAGCTGGAGGGGAAGAAGCTTTCTTT. Translating gives CASSVAGGEEAFF.

About this clone: This clone may be a read error of a much larger clone one base away. CDR3 residues: CASSLEGYEQYF. The CDR3 nucleotides are TGTGCCAGCAGCTTAGAAGGCTACGAGCAGTACTTC. The V gene is TRBV11-2, the J gene TRBJ2-7; D unresolved. The CDR3 spans 12 residues. Germline assignment: CDR1 SGHAT and CDR2 FQNNGV. Trimming removed 0 bases at V and 3 bases at J, with 3 bases between.

This clone was detected a few times. The chain couples TRBV11-2 to TRBJ2-7; D possibly corresponds to TRBD1 (6 bases). The germline CDR1 and CDR2 sequences are SGHAT and FQNNGV. The V end was cut by 5 bases, the J end by 4 bases, with 18 bases between. This CDR3 has 15 residues. CDR3 sequence (DNA): TGTGCCAGCAGCCAATTACAGGGACGGGGTTACGAGCAGTACTTC. As protein: CASSQLQGRGYEQYF.

The chain joins TRBV7-9 to TRBJ2-4, with TRBD1 matching over 10 bases. The CDR3 is 15 amino acids. Trimming at V came to 5 bases and at J to 6 bases, leaving 7 bases not matched to a gene. The germline V gene encodes CDR1 SEHNR and CDR2 FQNEAQ (reference sequence). The CDR3 reads CASSHRQGALNIQYF. The CDR3 nucleotides read TGTGCCAGCAGCCACAGACAGGGGGCTCTAAACATTCAGTACTTC.

The V and J genes are TRBV2 and TRBJ1-4; D not resolved. CDR1 and CDR2 (germline): SNHLY, FYNNEI. This CDR3 region has 12 residues. Trimming left V 4 bases short and J 7 bases short, with 7 bases between. CDR3 DNA sequence: TGTGCCAGCAGTGGCGAGGGTGAAAAACTGTTTTTT. Its protein product is CASSGEGEKLFF.

The genes are TRBV7-2 and TRBJ2-5, with D possibly being TRBD1 (6 bases). CDR1 is SGHTA, CDR2 FQGNSA, per germline. This CDR3 contains 14 residues. V lost 5 bases and J 6 bases, leaving 16 bases between the germline ends. CDR3 DNA sequence: TGTGCCAGCAGCCCCCAGGGGCCGGCGAAGACCCAGTACTTC. It translates to CASSPQGPAKTQYF.